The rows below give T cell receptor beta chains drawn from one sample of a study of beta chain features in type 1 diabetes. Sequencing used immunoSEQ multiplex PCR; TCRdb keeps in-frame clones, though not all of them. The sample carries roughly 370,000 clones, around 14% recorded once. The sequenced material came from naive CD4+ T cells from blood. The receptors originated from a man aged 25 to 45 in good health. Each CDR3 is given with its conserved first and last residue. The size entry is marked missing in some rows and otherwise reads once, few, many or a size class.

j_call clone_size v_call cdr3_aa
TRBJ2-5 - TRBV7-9 CASSLVGETQYF
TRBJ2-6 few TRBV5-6 CASSWGRSSGANVLTF
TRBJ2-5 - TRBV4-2 CASSQNTGYQETQYF
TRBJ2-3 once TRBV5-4 CASSRERGRPDTQYF
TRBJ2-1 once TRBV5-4 CASRAGLADYNEQFF
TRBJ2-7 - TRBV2 CASSPEIYEQYF
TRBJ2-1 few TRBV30 CAWSSLNEQFF
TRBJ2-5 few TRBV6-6 CASTQPKQDSQETQYF
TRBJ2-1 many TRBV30 CAWMAGAGEQFF
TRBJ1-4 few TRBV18 CASSPGQDEKLFF
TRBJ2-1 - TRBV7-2 CASSLMAGRNEQFF
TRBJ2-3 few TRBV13 CASTQEGLAGRHTDTQYF
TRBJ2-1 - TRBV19 CASSIISYNEQFF
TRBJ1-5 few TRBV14 CASNRDLNQPQHF
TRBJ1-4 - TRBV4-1 CASSQGLQRSNEKLFF
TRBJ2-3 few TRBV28 CASSLAGISDTQYF
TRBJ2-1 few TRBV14 CASSQATQDSHEQFF
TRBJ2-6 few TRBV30 CAWSDHSGANVLTF
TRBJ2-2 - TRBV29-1 CSADRDPGELFF
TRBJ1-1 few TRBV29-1 CSLTGTANTEAFF
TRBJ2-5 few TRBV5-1 CASSLGQGSPETQYF
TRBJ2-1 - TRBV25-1 CASRLGDRVTYNEQFF
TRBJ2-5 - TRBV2 CASVGGTQYF
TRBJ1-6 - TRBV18 CASSPGTGYNSPLHF
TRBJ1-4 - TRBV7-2 CASSLQPGPMPEKLFF
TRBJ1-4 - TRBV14 CASSQGVVNEKLFF
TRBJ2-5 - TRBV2 CASSEVGETQYF
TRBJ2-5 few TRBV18 CASSPSGAQETQYF
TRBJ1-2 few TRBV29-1 CSVEDPTPNYGYTF
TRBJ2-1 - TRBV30 CAWRVWRAGSYNEQFF
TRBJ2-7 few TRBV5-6 CASSPRRTVFSYEQYF
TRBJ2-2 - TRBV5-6 CASSLDRGHLNTGELFF
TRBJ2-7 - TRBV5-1 CASSLERGRSEQYF
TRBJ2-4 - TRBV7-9 CASSPGQGRGKNIQYF
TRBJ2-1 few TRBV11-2 CASSPKAGEYNEQFF
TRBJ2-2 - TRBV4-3 CASSQDRPNTGELFF
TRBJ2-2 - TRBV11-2 CASSLEWGTYGELFF
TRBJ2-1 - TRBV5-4 CASTSGGALSSSYNEQFF
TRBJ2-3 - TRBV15 CATGWSTDTQYF
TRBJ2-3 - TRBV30 CAWSVRRDGNTQYF
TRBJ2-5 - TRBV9 CASSVVGGETQYF
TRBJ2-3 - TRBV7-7 CASSLGTSVADTQYF
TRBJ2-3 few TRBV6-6 CASSLGAYKADTQYF
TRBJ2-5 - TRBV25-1 CASSWKLAVQETQYF
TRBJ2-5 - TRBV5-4 CASSLAQVNRAETQYF
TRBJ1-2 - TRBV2 CANLGREGYTF
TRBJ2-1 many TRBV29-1 CSVDPGSYNEQFF
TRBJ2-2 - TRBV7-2 CASRSGTSVTGELFF
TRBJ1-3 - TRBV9 CASSERLFGTSGNTIYF